Below are 9 T cell receptor beta chains sequenced from a single sample in a study of cytomegalovirus exposure and HLA in healthy donors. Profiling relied on immunoSEQ multiplex PCR, and the TCRdb table lists in-frame clones only, not all of them. The sample records under 80,000 clones, 94% being singletons. Sequences were obtained from PBMCs. The origin of the receptors is a woman aged 18 to 35 in good health and CMV-seronegative.

The genes are TRBV6-5 and TRBJ2-5, with D possibly matching TRBD1 (6 bases). Germline CDR1 and CDR2: MNHEY and SVGAGI. This CDR3 is built from 15 residues. V was shortened by 5 bases and J by 5 bases, with 18 bases between the two germline ends. DNA for the CDR3: TGTGCCAGCAGTAGGGGGACGGTTACCCGGGAGACCCAGTACTTC. Translating it yields CASSRGTVTRETQYF.

This clone appeared a single time. This chain uses TRBV30 with TRBJ2-1; 11 bases are a match to TRBD2. The CDR3 extends over 19 amino acids. In germline, CDR1 is GTSNPN, CDR2 SVGIG (reference sequence). Trimming at V came to 2 bases and at J to 7 bases, leaving 19 bases not matched to a gene. The CDR3 here is CAWSQDYSGRAKVVNEQFF. In DNA, the CDR3 is TGTGCCTGGAGTCAAGATTATAGCGGGAGGGCCAAGGTAGTTAATGAGCAGTTCTTC.

The genes are TRBV28 and TRBJ1-4, with TRBD1 as a possible D gene (5 bases). V was clipped by 2 bases and J by 6 bases, with 10 bases between them. Germline CDR1 and CDR2: MDHEN and SYDVKM. There are 14 residues in the CDR3. CDR3 DNA: TGTGCCAGCAGTTTACGGCAGGGTGATGAAAAACTGTTTTTT. Translating it yields CASSLRQGDEKLFF.

This chain joins TRBV2 and TRBJ2-3, with TRBD2 matching 13 bases. This CDR3 spans 19 amino acids. V was clipped by 5 bases and J by 0 bases; unmatched bases: 11. Germline V gives CDR1 SNHLY, CDR2 FYNNEI. CDR3 sequence reads: CASSTPRTSGSFSTDTQYF. The CDR3 DNA reads TGTGCCAGCAGTACCCCGCGGACTAGCGGGAGTTTTAGCACAGATACGCAGTATTTT.

This clone was counted a single time. This rearrangement joins TRBV7-8 to TRBJ1-1; 7 bases match TRBD1. Unmatched junction bases numbered 8, after V lost 1 base and J lost 0 bases. CDR1 SGHVS and CDR2 FQNEAQ come from the germline V gene. The CDR3 is 17 amino acids. The CDR3 coding sequence is TGTGCCAGCAGCTTAGACACACAGGGGTTCATGAACACTGAAGCTTTCTTT. Translation gives CASSLDTQGFMNTEAFF.

The chain recombines TRBV7-9 with TRBJ2-5; unclear D gene. The CDR3 totals 13 residues. The V and J ends lost 5 bases and 0 bases respectively, with 7 bases between them. Germline CDR1 SEHNR, CDR2 FQNEAQ (reference sequence). In nucleotides, the CDR3 is TGTGCCAGCAGCCGCAGTTACCAAGAGACCCAGTACTTC. Amino acid sequence: CASSRSYQETQYF.

This sequence joins TRBV2 and TRBJ2-7, with D maybe TRBD1 (6 bases). Per germline, CDR1 SNHLY and CDR2 FYNNEI. The CDR3 runs 15 residues. Trimming pared 6 bases from V and 0 bases from J, leaving 15 bases between. The CDR3: CASSEDSLSSYEQYF. CDR3 DNA: TGTGCCAGCAGCGAGGACAGCCTAAGCTCCTACGAGCAGTACTTC.

The gene calls are TRBV7-9 and TRBJ1-3, with D maybe TRBD1 (6 bases). Germline V gene lookup returns CDR1 SEHNR and CDR2 FQNEAQ (reference sequence). CDR3 length: 15 amino acids. V was cut by 1 base and J by 3 bases, with 10 bases left in between. For the CDR3, the DNA is TGTGCCAGCAGCTTAGATCCAGGGGATGGAAACACCATATATTTT. Translation: CASSLDPGDGNTIYF.

J is TRBJ2-7 and V is TRBV5-6; 7 nucleotides align to TRBD1. The CDR3 has 16 residues. From germline, CDR1 is SGHDT and CDR2 YYEEEE. With 4 bases clipped from V and 1 base from J, the junction kept 11 bases outside the gene matches. The CDR3 region has the DNA TGTGCCAGCAGCCCCGGCCCGCAGGGGGTGTCCTACGAGCAGTACTTC. Its protein product is CASSPGPQGVSYEQYF.